Following are 22 T cell receptor beta chains from one sample sequenced in a study of early stage breast cancer tumors. Profiling relied on immunoSEQ multiplex PCR, and the TCRdb table lists in-frame clones only, not all of them. The table lists about 48,000 clones, 65% to 90% of them singletons, with about 1.4% in the top ten. Sequencing was performed on blood. These receptor sequences come from a person aged 45 to 60 with breast cancer.

V usage is TRBV7-9 and J usage is TRBJ2-7; D uncertain. Deletions cut 4 bases from V and 4 bases from J, with 11 bases between. CDR1 SEHNR and CDR2 FQNEAQ come from the germline V gene (reference sequence). The length of the CDR3 is 13 residues. The CDR3 reads CASSSPGPYEQYF. The CDR3 region has the DNA TGTGCCAGCAGCTCCCCCGGGCCTTACGAGCAGTACTTC.

This chain uses TRBV7-9 with TRBJ2-1; 9 nucleotides match TRBD2. Germline-derived CDR1 and CDR2 are SEHNR and FQNEAQ (reference sequence). The CDR3 runs to 15 residues. V lost 1 base, J lost 6 bases, and 4 bases stayed unmatched. The CDR3 DNA sequence: TGTGCCAGCAGCTTAGGGCGGGGGGGTTTCAATGAGCAGTTCTTC. Protein sequence: CASSLGRGGFNEQFF.

This clone was observed once. The chain carries TRBV5-6 and TRBJ2-5; D call uncertain. The CDR3 spans 13 residues. V shed 0 bases and J shed 5 bases, with 8 bases lying between them. The germline CDR1 and CDR2 sequences are SGHDT and YYEEEE. This chain's CDR3 is CASSLGGVETQYF. The CDR3 DNA sequence: TGTGCCAGCAGCTTGGGAGGTGTTGAGACCCAGTACTTC.

The J gene is TRBJ1-1, the V gene TRBV4-3, with a weak D call TRBD1 (5 bases). V was shortened by 1 base and J by 3 bases, with 21 bases between the two germline ends. Germline lookup yields CDR1 LGHNA and CDR2 YSLEER. The CDR3 sequence is 18 residues long. The CDR3 DNA is TGCGCCAGCAGCCAAGGGAAGGGATTGGGGCCGTCCGACACTGAAGCTTTCTTT. Protein product: CASSQGKGLGPSDTEAFF.

The genes are TRBV5-6 and TRBJ2-3; TRBD2 is a possible D gene (5 bases). The germline V gene has CDR1 SGHDT and CDR2 YYEEEE. V was trimmed by 0 bases and J by 4 bases, leaving 15 bases between them. The CDR3 extends over 16 amino acids. The CDR3: CASSLAFFSASDTQYF. CDR3 bases: TGTGCCAGCAGCTTGGCCTTCTTTAGCGCGTCAGATACGCAGTATTTT.

This rearrangement joins TRBV6-5 to TRBJ2-7, with a weak D call TRBD2 (6 bases). Trimming left V 2 bases short and J 1 base short, with 9 bases between. CDR3 length equals 14 residues. Looked up from germline, CDR1 is MNHEY and CDR2 is SVGAGI. The CDR3 bases are TGTGCCAGCAGTTACGGGCGGGGATCCTACGAGCAGTACTTC. As protein: CASSYGRGSYEQYF.

This chain links TRBV28 with TRBJ2-7, with TRBD2 identical over 8 bases. Germline V gene lookup returns CDR1 MDHEN and CDR2 SYDVKM. The CDR3 contains 15 residues. Trimming took 3 bases from V and 5 from J; bases not matched to a gene: 9. The CDR3 spells CASSFGQREYHEQYF. The CDR3 coding sequence is TGTGCCAGCAGTTTCGGTCAGCGGGAGTACCACGAGCAGTACTTC.

The chain is built from TRBV7-2 and TRBJ1-2; D gene unclear. Trimming cost V 3 bases and J 4 bases, with 15 bases left between them. CDR1 is SGHTA and CDR2 is FQGNSA in the germline V gene. The CDR3 is made up of 15 amino acids. In nucleotides, the CDR3 is TGTGCCAGCAGCTTCCGGGCGTCGAGTGGCTATGGCTACACCTTC. It encodes CASSFRASSGYGYTF.

The chain employs TRBV7-9 and TRBJ1-2, with D possibly TRBD1 on 6 matching bases. Germline V gene data show CDR1 as SEHNR and CDR2 as FQNEAQ (reference sequence). Trimming pared 5 bases from V and 0 bases from J, leaving 19 bases between. CDR3 length equals 17 residues. The chain's CDR3 is CASSHRAWHRANYGYTF. For the CDR3, the DNA is TGTGCCAGCAGCCACCGGGCCTGGCACAGGGCTAACTATGGCTACACCTTC. Complete variable domain (other parts from reference TRBV7-9 and TRBJ1-2): DTGVSQNPRHKITKRGQNVTFRCDPISEHNRLYWYRQTLGQGPEFLTYFQNEAQLEKSRLLSDRFSAERPKGSFSTLEIQRTEQGDSAMYLCASSHRAWHRANYGYTFGSGTRLTVV.

This rearrangement joins TRBV6-1 to TRBJ1-4; D remains ambiguous. The V end was cut by 3 bases, the J end by 4 bases, with 9 bases between. The CDR3 has 14 residues. Germline V lookup: CDR1 MNHNS, CDR2 SASEGT. The chain's CDR3 is CASSENSNNEKLFF. The CDR3 nucleotides are TGTGCCAGCAGTGAGAACAGCAATAATGAAAAACTGTTTTTT.

The V and J genes are TRBV29-1 and TRBJ2-7, with D perhaps given as TRBD1 or TRBD2 (5 bases each). Germline loops: CDR1 SQVTM, CDR2 ANQGSEA. V lost 8 bases and J 6 bases, leaving 20 bases between the germline ends. The CDR3 is 13 amino acids. The CDR3 here is CSPRDGHVGEQYF. CDR3 in DNA: TGCAGCCCCCGGGACGGCCATGTGGGCGAGCAGTACTTC.

The chain links TRBV5-4 to TRBJ2-1, with 9 bases identical to TRBD2. In germline, CDR1 is SGHNT, CDR2 YYREEE (reference sequence). The CDR3 runs 17 residues. Trimming at V came to 5 bases and at J to 3 bases, leaving 12 bases not matched to a gene. The CDR3, as DNA: TGTGCCAGCAGGGATAAAGCGGGGGGCGGGCACTACAATGAGCAGTTCTTC. Translated, it gives CASRDKAGGGHYNEQFF. Supplemented by reference TRBV5-4 and TRBJ2-1, the full variable domain reads ETGVTQSPTHLIKTRGQQVTLRCSSQSGHNTVSWYQQALGQGPQFIFQYYREEENGRGNFPPRFSGLQFPNYSSELNVNALELDDSALYLCASRDKAGGGHYNEQFFGPGTRLTVL.

In this sample, this clone turned up once. The rearrangement joins TRBV7-9 to TRBJ2-1; 8 bases are shared with TRBD2. Per the germline V gene, CDR1 is SEHNR and CDR2 is FQNEAQ (reference sequence). V was clipped by 3 bases and J by 7 bases; unmatched bases: 2. There are 13 residues in the CDR3. The CDR3 is CASSFGGGNEQFF. In DNA form, the CDR3 reads TGTGCCAGCAGCTTTGGCGGGGGGAATGAGCAGTTCTTC.

This chain uses TRBV11-1 with TRBJ1-1; TRBD1 aligns across 9 bases. This CDR3 is built from 16 residues. The ends lost 0 bases at V and 5 bases at J; junction bases unmatched: 7. Per germline, CDR1 SGHAT and CDR2 FQDESV (reference sequence). In nucleotides, the CDR3 is TGTGCCAGCAGCTTAGCTGGAGGGACAGGGTTTACTGAAGCTTTCTTT. Translated, it gives CASSLAGGTGFTEAFF.

V is TRBV4-2 and J is TRBJ2-5, with 14 bases aligning to TRBD2. With 0 bases clipped from V and 5 bases from J, the junction kept 2 bases outside the gene matches. In germline, CDR1 is LGHNA, CDR2 YNFKEQ. The CDR3 length is 16 residues. In DNA, the CDR3 is TGTGCCAGCAGCCAAGAAGGGACTAGCGGGAGTGAGACCCAGTACTTC. This sequence encodes CASSQEGTSGSETQYF.

This rearrangement joins TRBV6-1 to TRBJ2-7; the match to TRBD1 covers 11 bases. This CDR3 comprises 15 residues. Germline CDR1 and CDR2: MNHNS and SASEGT. Germline trimming cut 6 bases from V and 2 bases from J; bases unmatched to any gene: 6. The CDR3 sequence: CASSSPGQGAYEQYF. In DNA, the CDR3 is TGTGCCAGCAGCTCACCGGGACAGGGGGCCTACGAGCAGTACTTC.

This chain joins TRBV5-8 and TRBJ2-2, with 9 bases aligning to TRBD1. The CDR3 extends over 16 amino acids. V dropped 0 bases and J dropped 0; count of bases not matched to a gene: 0. Germline V lookup: CDR1 SGHTS, CDR2 YDEGEE. The CDR3 coding sequence is TGTGCCAGCAGCTTGGGACAGGGGGCGAACACCGGGGAGCTGTTTTTT. Protein: CASSLGQGANTGELFF.

The gene calls are TRBV5-1 and TRBJ2-5; TRBD2 matches at 13 bases. The CDR3 consists of 15 residues. V shed 4 bases and J 2 bases; nucleotides not matched to a gene: 2. The germline V gene encodes CDR1 SGHRS and CDR2 YFSETQ. This CDR3 reads CASSRTSGGQETQYF. The DNA for the CDR3 is TGCGCCAGCAGCAGGACTAGCGGGGGACAAGAGACCCAGTACTTC.

The chain recombines TRBV5-4 with TRBJ2-3; TRBD2 is a possible D gene (5 bases). Trimming took off 5 bases at V and 2 bases at J, with 6 bases between the two ends. The germline gives CDR1 SGHNT, CDR2 YYREEE (reference sequence). CDR3 length equals 12 residues. The CDR3 DNA reads as TGTGCCAGCAGGGAGGACACAGATACGCAGTATTTT. It codes for CASREDTDTQYF.

J is TRBJ1-2 and V is TRBV2; D might be TRBD1 (5 bases). V shed 8 bases and J shed 3 bases, with 10 bases lying between them. Per the germline V gene, CDR1 is SNHLY and CDR2 is FYNNEI. This CDR3 contains 12 residues. This CDR3 is CASGGTDYGYTF. CDR3 sequence (DNA): TGTGCCAGCGGAGGGACGGACTATGGCTACACCTTC.

V usage is TRBV5-8 and J usage is TRBJ1-2, with 9 positions matching TRBD1. This CDR3 comprises 14 residues. With V trimmed by 5 bases and J by 2 bases, 4 bases remained unmatched. CDR1 and CDR2 (germline): SGHTS, YDEGEE. The DNA for the CDR3 is TGTGCCAGCAGACCCGGGACAGGGAACTATGGCTACACCTTC. It specifies CASRPGTGNYGYTF. The full variable domain, completed using reference TRBV5-8 and TRBJ1-2, is EAGVTQSPTHLIKTRGQQATLRCSPISGHTSVYWYQQALGLGLQFLLWYDEGEERNRGNFPPRFSGRQFPNYSSELNVNALELEDSALYLCASRPGTGNYGYTFGSGTRLTVV.

DNA of the CDR3: TGTGCCATCAGTGAGGTCCGATATGGGGGTTCCGTCTACGAGCAGTACTTC. It specifies CAISEVRYGGSVYEQYF. This chain joins TRBV10-3 and TRBJ2-7; D may correspond to TRBD1 or TRBD2 (5 bases each). CDR3 length equals 17 residues. V dropped 2 bases and J dropped 3 bases, with 20 bases sitting between them. Germline assignment: CDR1 ENHRY and CDR2 SYGVKD.